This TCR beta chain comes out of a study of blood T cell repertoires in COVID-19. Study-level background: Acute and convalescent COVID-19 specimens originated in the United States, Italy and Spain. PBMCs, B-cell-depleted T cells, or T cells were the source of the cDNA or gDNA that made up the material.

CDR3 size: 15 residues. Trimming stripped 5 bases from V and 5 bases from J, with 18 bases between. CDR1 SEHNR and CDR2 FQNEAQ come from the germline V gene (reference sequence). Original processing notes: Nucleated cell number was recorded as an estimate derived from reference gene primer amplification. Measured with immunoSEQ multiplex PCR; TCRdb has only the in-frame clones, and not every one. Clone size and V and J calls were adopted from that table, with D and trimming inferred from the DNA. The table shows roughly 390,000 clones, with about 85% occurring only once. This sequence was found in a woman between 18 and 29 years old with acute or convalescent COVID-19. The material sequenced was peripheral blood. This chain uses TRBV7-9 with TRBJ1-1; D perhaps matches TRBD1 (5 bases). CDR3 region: CASSETGPRVTEAFF. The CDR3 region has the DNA TGTGCCAGCAGCGAAACAGGCCCCAGGGTTACTGAAGCTTTCTTT.